The 2 T cell receptor beta chains below were found in one sample sequenced in a study of technical replicates of blood from a few donors. The protocol was immunoSEQ multiplex PCR, while the TCRdb copy is restricted to in-frame clones and leaves out a portion. The data contain roughly 50,000 clones, about 94% of them singletons. The sequenced sample was PBMCs. The receptors were sampled from a human donor in good health. Some clones in this sample may be carry-over from other donors' samples.

V gene TRBV6-6 combines with J gene TRBJ1-4; D is unresolved. Trimming took 0 bases from V and 10 from J, leaving 18 bases between them. The CDR3 has 16 residues. In germline, CDR1 is MNHNY, CDR2 SVGAGI (reference sequence). The chain's CDR3 is CASSYSTAEGLRKLFF. The DNA for the CDR3 is TGTGCCAGCAGTTACTCGACGGCAGAGGGCTTACGAAAACTGTTTTTT.

The V call is TRBV7-3, the J call TRBJ1-1; no reliable D call. V was shortened by 2 bases and J by 1 base, with 5 bases between the two germline ends. The length of the CDR3 is 13 residues. From germline, CDR1 is SGHTA and CDR2 FQGTGA. Here the CDR3 DNA reads TGTGCCAGCAGCTTATTGGCGAACACTGAAGCTTTCTTT. Translated, it gives CASSLLANTEAFF.